This record concerns one TCR beta chain sequence. The source of the sample is a study of blood T cell repertoires in COVID-19. Whole-study context: The United States, Italy and Spain were the sources of the acute and convalescent COVID-19 samples.

Original data processing: The authors estimated nucleated cell counts from reference gene primer amplification. Libraries were prepared by immunoSEQ multiplex PCR; TCRdb keeps only in-frame clonotypes and omits some of them. The V and J calls and clone size are taken from that table; D and trimming were inferred from the DNA. The table records around 100,000 clones, 75% to 90% of them present only once. The V gene's germline CDR1 is SGHVS and CDR2 FQNEAQ. This CDR3 has 17 amino acids. Trimming cost V 5 bases and J 7 bases; bases outside gene matches: 14. The chain links TRBV7-8 to TRBJ1-6; 7 nucleotides match TRBD1. The origin of this receptor is a woman aged 70-85 years with acute or convalescent COVID-19. The sequencing sample was made of peripheral blood. CDR3 sequence (DNA): TGTGCCAGCAGCGCCACAACCCACAGGGGCGGAAATTCACCCCTCCACTTT. Residues: CASSATTHRGGNSPLHF.